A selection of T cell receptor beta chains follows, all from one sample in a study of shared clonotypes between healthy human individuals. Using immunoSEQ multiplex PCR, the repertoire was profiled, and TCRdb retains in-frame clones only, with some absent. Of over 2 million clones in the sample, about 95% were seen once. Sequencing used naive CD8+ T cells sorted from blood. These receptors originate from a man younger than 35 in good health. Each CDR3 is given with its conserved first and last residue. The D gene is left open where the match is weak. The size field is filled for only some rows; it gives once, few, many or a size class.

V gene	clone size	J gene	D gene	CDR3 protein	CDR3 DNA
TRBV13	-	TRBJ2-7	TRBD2	CASSLYETSGSYEQYF	TGTGCCAGCAGCTTATATGAGACTAGCGGTTCCTACGAGCAGTACTTC
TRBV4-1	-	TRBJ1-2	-	CASSQETPYGYTF	TGCGCCAGCAGCCAAGAAACACCCTATGGCTACACCTTC
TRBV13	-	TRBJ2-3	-	CASSSDTQYF	TGTGCCAGCAGCTCAGATACGCAGTATTTT
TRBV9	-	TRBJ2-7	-	CASSVEGLLGEQYF	TGTGCCAGCAGCGTAGAAGGTCTTCTAGGCGAGCAGTACTTC
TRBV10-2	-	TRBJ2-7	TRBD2	CASSELREAPYEQYF	TGCGCCAGCAGTGAATTACGGGAGGCACCCTACGAGCAGTACTTC
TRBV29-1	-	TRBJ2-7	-	CSVDSGSEQYF	TGCAGCGTTGACTCGGGGAGCGAGCAGTACTTC
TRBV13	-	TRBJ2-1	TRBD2	CASSPGLAGGYEQFF	TGTGCCAGCAGCCCCGGACTAGCGGGGGGGTATGAGCAGTTCTTC
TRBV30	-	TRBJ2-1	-	CAWGRTYNEQFF	TGTGCCTGGGGGAGGACCTACAATGAGCAGTTCTTC
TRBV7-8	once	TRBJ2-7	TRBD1	CASSSRTGSYEQYF	TGTGCCAGCAGCTCTAGGACAGGGAGCTACGAGCAGTACTTC
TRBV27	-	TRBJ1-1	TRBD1	CASRLRQGTVNTEAFF	TGTGCCAGCAGGCTTCGACAGGGTACGGTGAACACTGAAGCTTTCTTT
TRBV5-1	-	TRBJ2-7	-	CASSFGLNYEQYF	TGCGCCAGCAGCTTCGGTCTCAACTACGAGCAGTACTTC
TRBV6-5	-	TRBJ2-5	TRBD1	CASSKQGAGLETQYF	TGTGCCAGCAGTAAACAGGGGGCCGGGCTAGAGACCCAGTACTTC
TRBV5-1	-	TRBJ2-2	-	CASSWVGQSNTGELFF	TGCGCCAGCAGCTGGGTTGGACAGTCGAACACCGGGGAGCTGTTTTTT
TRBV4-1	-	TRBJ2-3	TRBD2	CASSQFVPRDYTDTQYF	TGCGCCAGCAGCCAATTTGTACCCCGGGACTACACAGATACGCAGTATTTT
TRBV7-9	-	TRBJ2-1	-	CASGFNEQFF	TGTGCCAGCGGGTTTAATGAGCAGTTCTTC
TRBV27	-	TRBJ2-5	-	CASSSFLQETQYF	TGTGCCAGCAGTTCCTTTCTCCAAGAGACCCAGTACTTC
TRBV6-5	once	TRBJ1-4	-	CASSSAWATNEKLFF	TGTGCCAGCAGTTCTGCTTGGGCAACTAATGAAAAACTGTTTTTT
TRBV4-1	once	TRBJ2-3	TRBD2	CASSRSGRTSTDTQYF	TGCGCCAGCAGTCGTAGCGGGAGGACTAGCACAGATACGCAGTATTTT
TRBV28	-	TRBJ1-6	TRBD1	CASGTGDNSPLHF	TGTGCCAGTGGGACAGGGGATAATTCACCCCTCCACTTT
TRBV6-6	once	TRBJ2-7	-	CASNDRPPYEQYF	TGTGCCAGCAATGATAGGCCCCCCTACGAGCAGTACTTC
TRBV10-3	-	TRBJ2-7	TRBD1	CAISNRGDSYEQYF	TGTGCCATCAGTAACAGGGGAGATTCCTACGAGCAGTACTTC
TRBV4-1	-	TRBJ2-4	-	CASSPWGQGVNIQYF	TGCGCCAGCAGCCCTTGGGGGCAGGGTGTAAACATTCAGTACTTC
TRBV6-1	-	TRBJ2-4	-	CASSTPGTNIQYF	TGTGCCAGCAGTACGCCCGGGACAAACATTCAGTACTTC
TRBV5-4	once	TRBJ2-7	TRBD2	CASSLDPSGNYEQYF	TGTGCCAGCAGCTTGGATCCTAGCGGGAACTACGAGCAGTACTTC
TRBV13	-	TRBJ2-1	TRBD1	CASSSRDRVYNEQFF	TGTGCCAGCAGCTCCCGGGACAGGGTATACAATGAGCAGTTCTTC
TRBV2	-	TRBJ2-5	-	CAGAGETQYF	TGTGCCGGGGCAGGGGAGACCCAGTACTTC
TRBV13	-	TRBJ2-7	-	CASSFEAESSYEQYF	TGTGCCAGCAGCTTTGAGGCCGAGAGCTCCTACGAGCAGTACTTC
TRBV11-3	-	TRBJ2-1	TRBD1	CASSTDGTAGNEQFF	TGTGCCAGCAGCACCGACGGGACAGCAGGCAATGAGCAGTTCTTC
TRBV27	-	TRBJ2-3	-	CASSHRERTDTQYF	TGTGCCAGCAGCCACAGGGAACGCACAGATACGCAGTATTTT
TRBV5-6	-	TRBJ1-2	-	CASSSGHGYTF	TGTGCCAGCAGCTCGGGCCATGGCTACACCTTC
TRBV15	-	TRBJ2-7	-	CATSRDRRQIYEQYF	TGTGCCACCAGCAGAGATCGTCGACAAATTTACGAGCAGTACTTC
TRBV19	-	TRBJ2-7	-	CASGGHGLVREQYF	TGTGCCAGTGGGGGACACGGACTAGTACGCGAGCAGTACTTC
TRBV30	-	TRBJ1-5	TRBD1	CAWSAGQGTQPQHF	TGTGCCTGGAGTGCCGGACAGGGGACTCAGCCCCAGCATTTT
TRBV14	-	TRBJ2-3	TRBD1	CASSSGTGGWDTQYF	TGTGCCAGCAGCTCCGGGACAGGGGGCTGGGATACGCAGTATTTT